The clone carrying this TCR beta chain has only a few counts. No antigen is known for it. This sample was included in a study of blood T cells in healthy people across ages. Next came a second PCR, run for about 6 to 11 cycles, which used a sample-barcoded 5' primer along with a J-beta primer mix. In TCRdb, the 5' RACE reads were re-called with MiXCR into one record per CDR3 protein. The repertoire holds 550,000 to 650,000 distinct CDR3 sequences, about 30% seen once, with roughly 14% in the top ten. Total RNA amounts of at least 6 micrograms were extracted per sample. Germline V lookup: CDR1 SGHRS, CDR2 YFSETQ. Trimming at V came to 4 bases and at J to 6 bases, leaving 9 bases not matched to a gene. The CDR3 covers 15 residues. The study's findings and limits: Estimates based on one million T cells were treated as lower bounds. Comparison with aged donors showed that long-lived donors had more naive CD4+ cells and higher diversity.

Sequences were obtained from blood. The TCR sequence derives from a woman of 80 years or more in good health. The V and J genes are TRBV5-1 and TRBJ2-2, with 7 nucleotides matching TRBD1. CDR3 sequence (DNA): TGCGCCAGCAGCGCCCGACAGGGACGGGCCGGGGAGCTGTTTTTT. Protein sequence: CASSARQGRAGELFF.